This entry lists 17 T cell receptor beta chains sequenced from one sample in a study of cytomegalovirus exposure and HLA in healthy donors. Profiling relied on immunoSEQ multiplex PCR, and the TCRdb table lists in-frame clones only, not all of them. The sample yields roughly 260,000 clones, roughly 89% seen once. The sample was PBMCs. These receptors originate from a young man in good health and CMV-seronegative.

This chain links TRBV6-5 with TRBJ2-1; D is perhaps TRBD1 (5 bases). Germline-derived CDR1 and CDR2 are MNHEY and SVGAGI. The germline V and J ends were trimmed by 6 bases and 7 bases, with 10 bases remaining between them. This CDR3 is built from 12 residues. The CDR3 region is CASSTPGNEQFF. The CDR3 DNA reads TGTGCCAGCAGCACCCCAGGGAATGAGCAGTTCTTC.

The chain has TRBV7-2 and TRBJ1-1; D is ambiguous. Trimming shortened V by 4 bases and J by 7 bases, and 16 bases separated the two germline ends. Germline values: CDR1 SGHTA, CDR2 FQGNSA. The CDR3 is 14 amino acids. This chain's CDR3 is CASSSPSGAGEAFF. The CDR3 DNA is TGTGCCAGCAGCTCCCCTTCGGGTGCGGGTGAAGCTTTCTTT. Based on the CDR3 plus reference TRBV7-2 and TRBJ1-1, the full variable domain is GAGVSQSPSNKVTEKGKDVELRCDPISGHTALYWYRQSLGQGLEFLIYFQGNSAPDKSGLPSDRFSAERTGGSVSTLTIQRTQQEDSAVYLCASSSPSGAGEAFFGQGTRLTVV.

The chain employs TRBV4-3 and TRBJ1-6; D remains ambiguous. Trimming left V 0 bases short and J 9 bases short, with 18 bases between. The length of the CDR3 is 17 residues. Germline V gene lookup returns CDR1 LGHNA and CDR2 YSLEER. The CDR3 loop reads CASSQELPKGGTSPLHF. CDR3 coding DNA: TGCGCCAGCAGCCAAGAACTCCCCAAGGGAGGAACTTCACCCCTCCACTTT.

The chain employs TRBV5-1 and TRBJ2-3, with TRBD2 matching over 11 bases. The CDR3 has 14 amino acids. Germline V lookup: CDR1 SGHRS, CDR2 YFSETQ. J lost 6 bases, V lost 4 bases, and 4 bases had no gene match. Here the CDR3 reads CASSMTSGEDTQYF. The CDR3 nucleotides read TGCGCCAGCAGCATGACTAGCGGGGAGGATACGCAGTATTTT.

CDR3 amino acids: CASLRDRGTGELFF. CDR3 DNA sequence: TGTGCCAGTCTTCGGGACAGGGGAACCGGGGAGCTGTTTTTT. This chain joins TRBV2 and TRBJ2-2, with 10 bases lining up with TRBD1. Germline-derived CDR1 and CDR2 are SNHLY and FYNNEI. The CDR3 consists of 14 residues. With V trimmed by 9 bases and J by 5 bases, 6 bases remained unmatched.

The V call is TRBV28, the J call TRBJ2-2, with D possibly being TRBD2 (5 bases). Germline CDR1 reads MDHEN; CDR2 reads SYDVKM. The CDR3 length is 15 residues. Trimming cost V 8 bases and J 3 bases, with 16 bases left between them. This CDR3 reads CASRGLARDTGELFF. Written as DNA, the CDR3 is TGTGCCAGCCGTGGCCTTGCGCGGGACACCGGGGAGCTGTTTTTT.

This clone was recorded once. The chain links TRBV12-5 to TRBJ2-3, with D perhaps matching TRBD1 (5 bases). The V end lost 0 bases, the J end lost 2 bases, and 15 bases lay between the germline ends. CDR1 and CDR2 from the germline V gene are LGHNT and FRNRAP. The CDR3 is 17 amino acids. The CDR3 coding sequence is TGTGCTAGTGGTTTGGTACTAAAGACAGCGAACACAGATACGCAGTATTTT. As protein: CASGLVLKTANTDTQYF. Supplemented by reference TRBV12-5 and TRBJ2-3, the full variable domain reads DARVTQTPRHKVTEMGQEVTMRCQPILGHNTVFWYRQTMMQGLELLAYFRNRAPLDDSGMPKDRFSAEMPDATLATLKIQPSEPRDSAVYFCASGLVLKTANTDTQYFGPGTRLTVL.

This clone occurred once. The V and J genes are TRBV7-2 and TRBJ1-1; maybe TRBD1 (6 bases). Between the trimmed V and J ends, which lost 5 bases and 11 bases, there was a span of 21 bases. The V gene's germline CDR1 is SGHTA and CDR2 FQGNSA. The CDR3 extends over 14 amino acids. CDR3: CASSPRKGGALAFF. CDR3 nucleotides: TGTGCCAGCAGCCCTCGGAAAGGGGGGGCACTGGCTTTCTTT. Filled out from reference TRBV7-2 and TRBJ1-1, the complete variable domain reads GAGVSQSPSNKVTEKGKDVELRCDPISGHTALYWYRQSLGQGLEFLIYFQGNSAPDKSGLPSDRFSAERTGGSVSTLTIQRTQQEDSAVYLCASSPRKGGALAFFGQGTRLTVV.

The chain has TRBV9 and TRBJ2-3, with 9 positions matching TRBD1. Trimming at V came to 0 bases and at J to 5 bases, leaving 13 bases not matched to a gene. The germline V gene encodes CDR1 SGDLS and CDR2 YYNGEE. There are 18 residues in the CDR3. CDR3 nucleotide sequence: TGTGCCAGCAGCGTAGGAACTCCCGGGACAGGGTTGGGAGATACGCAGTATTTT. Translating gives CASSVGTPGTGLGDTQYF.

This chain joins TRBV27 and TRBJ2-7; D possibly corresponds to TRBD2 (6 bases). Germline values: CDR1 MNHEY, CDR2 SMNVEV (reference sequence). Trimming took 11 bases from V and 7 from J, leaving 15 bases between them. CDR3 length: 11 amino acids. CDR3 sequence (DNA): TGTGCCTGGGGGGAAGGTAAGGAGCAGTACTTC. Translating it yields CAWGEGKEQYF.

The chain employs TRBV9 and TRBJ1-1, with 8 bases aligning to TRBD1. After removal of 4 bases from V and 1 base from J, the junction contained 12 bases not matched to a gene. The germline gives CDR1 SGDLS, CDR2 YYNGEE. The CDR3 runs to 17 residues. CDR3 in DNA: TGTGCCAGCAGCCCCTCTGGAGGACAGGGTCCGAACACTGAAGCTTTCTTT. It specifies CASSPSGGQGPNTEAFF.

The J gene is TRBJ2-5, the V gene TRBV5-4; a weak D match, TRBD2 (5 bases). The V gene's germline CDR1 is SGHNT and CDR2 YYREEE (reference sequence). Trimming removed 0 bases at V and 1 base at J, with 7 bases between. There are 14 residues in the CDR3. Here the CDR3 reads CASSLVTTQETQYF. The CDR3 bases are TGTGCCAGCAGCTTGGTGACTACCCAAGAGACCCAGTACTTC.

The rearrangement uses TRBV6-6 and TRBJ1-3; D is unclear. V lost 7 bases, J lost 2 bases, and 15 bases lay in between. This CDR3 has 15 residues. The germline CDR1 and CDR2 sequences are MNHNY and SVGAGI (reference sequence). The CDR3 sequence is CASTLPGGTGNTIYF. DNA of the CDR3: TGTGCCAGCACTCTGCCGGGAGGCACTGGAAACACCATATATTTT.

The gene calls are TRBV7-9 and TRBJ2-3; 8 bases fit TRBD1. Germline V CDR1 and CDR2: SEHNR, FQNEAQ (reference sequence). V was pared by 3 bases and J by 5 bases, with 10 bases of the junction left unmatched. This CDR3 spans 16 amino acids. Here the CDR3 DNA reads TGTGCCAGCAGCTTTAGGCCGACAGGGGCGGGAGATACGCAGTATTTT. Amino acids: CASSFRPTGAGDTQYF.

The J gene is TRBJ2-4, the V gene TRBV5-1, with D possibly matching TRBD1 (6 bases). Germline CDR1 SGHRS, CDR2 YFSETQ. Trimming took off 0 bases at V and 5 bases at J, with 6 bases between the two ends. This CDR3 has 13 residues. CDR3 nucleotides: TGCGCCAGCAGCTTGGAGGGGGAAAACATTCAGTACTTC. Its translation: CASSLEGENIQYF.

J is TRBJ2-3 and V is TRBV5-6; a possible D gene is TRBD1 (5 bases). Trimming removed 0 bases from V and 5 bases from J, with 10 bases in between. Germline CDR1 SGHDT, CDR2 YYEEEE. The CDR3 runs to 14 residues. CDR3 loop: CASSLEGIEDTQYF. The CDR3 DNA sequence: TGTGCCAGCAGCTTGGAGGGGATTGAAGATACGCAGTATTTT.

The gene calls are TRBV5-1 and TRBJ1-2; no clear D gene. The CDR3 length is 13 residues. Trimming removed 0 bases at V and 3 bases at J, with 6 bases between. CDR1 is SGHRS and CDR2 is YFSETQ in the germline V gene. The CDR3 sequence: CASSLGGDYGYTF. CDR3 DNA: TGCGCCAGCAGCTTGGGCGGGGACTATGGCTACACCTTC.